The T cell receptor beta chain under discussion was sequenced for a study of cytomegalovirus exposure and HLA in healthy donors (dated by TCRdb to the late 2010s). With regard to the full study: An earlier analysis of under 600 of the donors reported more than 250 Gb of sequence data and 100 million to 140 million unique TCR beta sequences from 150 million to 200 million T cells. Among the roughly 400 genotyped donors, 75% to 90% belonged to the genetic ancestry cluster associated with self-reported Caucasian donors. Donor age, sex, ethnicity and CMV serostatus were compiled together with the repertoire data. Every discovery cohort repertoire had been produced on one sequencing platform. To predict cytomegalovirus infection status, the study combined high-throughput TCR immunosequencing, statistical association of individual TCRs with disease status, and machine learning. About five DR-DQ haplotypes were treated as single units for association and clustering because of strong linkage in the cohort. HLA typing included class I and class II loci at four-digit resolution. To decide whether each TCR beta V gene segment behaved as functional or pseudogenic, an earlier analysis of approximately 620 of the donors relied on high-throughput TCR beta sequencing. In addition to the first cohort of 650 to 800 subjects, a separate validation cohort of approximately 110 different subjects was used. Typing coverage differed by locus: A, B, C, DRB1 and DQB1 were typed in roughly 620-640 donors, DQA1 in 522, DPA1 in around 610, and DPB1 in 400 to 480. A later analysis re-analyzed previously published TCR beta repertoires from 650 to 800 donors and added high-resolution HLA genotyping to study TCR occurrence patterns. Rather than using new phenotypic data, the later analysis identified candidate immune exposures from TCR beta sequences and from how often those sequences occurred across donors. The study was designed to test whether signatures of past pathogen exposure could be identified by cataloging public T cell receptors. A later genetic analysis took genome-wide SNP genotypes for about three fifths of the 666 donors and used that subset as a discovery cohort. The study profiled the T cell repertoires of hundreds of subjects by immunosequencing and related them to cytomegalovirus serostatus. An early release covering just under 650 HLA-typed donors comprised 300 to 350 gigabases of sequencing data and approximately 85 million unique TCR sequences. Among 300 to 450 genotyped donors of the cohort, an average of approximately 240,000 unique TCR beta nucleotide sequences were sequenced per donor, roughly 18% of them non-productive. What the research found in general, with its limitations: A later analysis reported that several top co-occurrence clusters appeared linked to parvovirus B19, influenza, CMV and Epstein-Barr virus. In an earlier analysis of roughly 500 of the donors, most TCR beta V segments appeared in productive rearrangements about 87% or about 30% of the time, broadly matching IMGT annotations. A cluster of highly shared sequence variants was judged likely to be a technical artifact of the sequencing pipeline. A further reported finding was that TCR beta sequences accurately predicted the HLA-A and HLA-B alleles for most subjects in the first cohort. For the cohort, immune exposure information was limited to CMV serostatus. According to a later analysis, TCR association rates differed among HLA loci, with DRB1 alleles showing the most associated TCRs and HLA-C alleles showing the fewest. Across donors, most TCR sequences were observed very rarely, whereas some public TCRs were present in many individuals. Only TCR beta chains were sequenced in this cohort, and the absence of alpha or paired-chain data limited detectable features. In the study, about 150 TCR beta chains were listed as associated with cytomegalovirus. Because counts were too low, approximately 15 rarely observed V segments, including chromosome 9 orphons, were excluded from the earlier analysis of 587 of the donors. Cytomegalovirus status was reported to be diagnosed by the classifier with high specificity and sensitivity in both the original and validation cohorts. The 87-base-pair reads could not distinguish some IMGT-functional V segments, including TRBV6-2 and TRBV6-3, so those segments were excluded. It was suggested by the authors that the approach could potentially be generalized to other disease states and immunological phenotypes. A later genetic analysis associated a missense DCLRE1C variant with V-gene and J-gene trimming of TCR beta chains, and an independent cohort replicated the association. Sequencing depth was assumed to be roughly uniform across donors in the presence/absence analyses, though that assumption may not hold. Correlated functional status among segregating V segments might reflect linkage disequilibrium, but an unknown experimental factor could not be ruled out. Most CMV-associated TCR beta chains appeared to be HLA-restricted in a later analysis, and the HLA associations seemed to be driven largely by CMV exposure. According to a later genetic analysis, donors in an Asian-associated ancestry cluster had fewer N-insertions in productive TCRs than the approximately 700-donor mean. Three of the identified cytomegalovirus-associated TCR beta chains were confirmed in vitro to be specific for cytomegalovirus antigens. In a later analysis, some 18,000 TCR beta sequences were associated with specific HLA alleles at a false discovery rate of 0.05. Because some donors lacked HLA typing at each locus, the association tests relied only on the typed subset. Compared with equally common non-associated chains, HLA-associated TCR beta chains in a later analysis were more clonally expanded and had lower generation probabilities. When HLA alleles, especially DR and DQ, strongly co-occurred, attributing TCR associations to individual alleles was difficult.

Comment on this clone: Its cognate antigen has yet to be identified. Qualities for individual bases were not recorded, and no much larger clone is one base off.

V and J are trimmed by 6 bases and 3 bases, and the gene matches miss 6 bases of the junction. The CDR3 numbers 15 residues from cysteine through phenylalanine. The entry retains the CDR3 DNA only, 45 bases that are in frame from base 1. The germline V gene yields MNHEY for CDR1 and SVGAGI for CDR2. The library relied on the immunoSEQ multiplex PCR assay. The multiplex PCR relied on a mix of 60 forward primers for TCR Vbeta segments and 13 reverse primers for TCR Jbeta segments. Amplification of the CDR3 region of rearranged TCR beta genes was performed with a multiplex PCR assay on genomic DNA. Amplified TCR beta libraries were sequenced as 87-base-pair reads on the Illumina HiSeq System. The authors' pipeline ran thus. A later analysis tallied around 87 million unique TCR beta chains across the 650 to 750 repertoires, and around 9.9 million of those chains were shared by two or more donors. Raw reads were error-corrected and collapsed into unique sequences by a nearest-neighbor algorithm in which closely related sequences were merged to remove PCR and sequencing errors. Alignment of CDR3 sequences to IMGT reference sequences was used to assign V, D and J gene segments. Each retained sequence needed at least a six-nucleotide match to both a V gene segment and a J gene segment. Rearrangements were called productive when the CDR3 lacked stop codons and stayed in frame with V and J; all others were non-productive. CDR3 was defined by IMGT convention, running from the second conserved V-encoded cysteine to the conserved J-encoded phenylalanine. The earlier analysis of 500 to 600 of the donors excluded sequences that lacked an unambiguous match to a single V gene segment. An earlier analysis of a few hundred of the donors called V segments functional above 56.7% productive rearrangements and segregating when the between-donor standard deviation exceeded 5%. A statistical classification framework was built to diagnose cytomegalovirus status from the catalog of TCR beta chain sequences. In a later analysis, V and J genes were assigned by comparing TCR nucleotide sequences against IMGT/GENE-DB human TR gene sequences. In a later analysis, CDR3 sequences and most-parsimonious VDJ recombination scenarios were assigned using the TCRdist pipeline. A later analysis defined each TCR beta chain by its CDR3 amino acid sequence plus V-gene family, and excluded reads lacking a unique V-gene family. To address suspected cross-contamination and a sequencing artifact, a later analysis removed around 600 highly shared, low-generation-probability nucleotide sequences. In a later analysis, a clonal expansion index for each public chain was calculated from normalized within-repertoire ranks of inferred template counts. In a later analysis, generation probabilities were computed using a VDJ recombination model fitted to out-of-frame rearrangements, and the results were checked against IGoR. Hypergeometric tests were used in a later analysis to score TCR-TCR, TCR-HLA and TCR-CMV co-occurrence, with a repertoire-size bias correction applied to the TCR pairs. A later analysis estimated false discovery rates by permuting HLA or CMV assignments 20 times. A later analysis grouped co-occurring TCRs with DBSCAN, adding TCRdist sequence similarity when clustering within HLA-allele-positive subsets. Repertoires with fewer than 30,000 or more than 120,000 public chains, plus five repertoires with anomalous nucleotide sharing, were excluded from co-occurrence clustering. In TCRdb, the immuneACCESS table is reduced to in-frame sequences with V and J assigned. These tables do not hold every clone; where another copy was compared, an unresolved V gene accounts for under half, and the others remain unexplained. V, J and clone size derive from that table, while D and trimming were established from the DNA sequence. A total of over 110,000 clones appear in this sample, 80% of them only once. Just over 4.5% of the sample is held by the ten biggest clonotypes.

In total, 666 healthy bone marrow donors made up the cohort. All cohort members were sampled while nominally healthy, although unrecorded immune exposures were likely present. The donor was CMV seronegative and was included in the group of under 450 seronegative cohort members. Every donor gave a peripheral blood sample, and the peripheral blood mononuclear cells from that sample were used for TCR beta sequencing. Genomic DNA extraction from the blood cell samples was performed with the Qiagen DNeasy Blood Extraction Kit. This clonotype was obtained from a man in his forties in good health and CMV-seronegative. The rearranged chain carries TRBV6-5 and TRBJ2-1, and TRBD1 aligns with 9 junction nucleotides. The material sequenced was PBMCs. The sequence in DNA is TGTGCCAGCAGGGCGGACAGGGGAGTCTACAATGAGCAGTTCTTC. It is translated as CASRADRGVYNEQFF.